These 27 T cell receptor beta chains were sequenced from one sample in a study of vaccination and CD4 T cells after COVID-19. Treatment reported: approximately nine-day PBMC culture with coronavirus spike peptide pools or control peptides (ViraFEST assay). Oncomine TCR Beta short-read sequencing was applied to DNA from cultured CD4+ T cells. TCRdb used MiXCR to reprocess the PCR reads, holding one entry per CDR3 protein. The sample lists 9,500 to 15,000 distinct CDR3 sequences; roughly 61% were seen once. Antigen specificity for these receptors is unknown. Sequenced material: CD4+ T cells from blood, cultured in vitro. All receptors derive from a human donor who had recovered from COVID-19.

The CDR3 sequence: CASSPEGRASVRETQYF. CDR3 coding DNA: TGTGCCAGCAGCCCCGAAGGCCGGGCATCGGTAAGAGAGACCCAGTACTTC. This chain uses TRBV5-4 with TRBJ2-5; D is uncertain. With 4 bases removed from V and 4 bases from J, the gap between germline ends came to 23 bases. The V gene's germline CDR1 is SGHNT and CDR2 YYREEE (reference sequence). The CDR3 covers 17 residues.

This chain joins TRBV7-2 and TRBJ1-1, with 11 bases lining up with TRBD1. With V trimmed by 4 bases and J by 8 bases, 6 bases remained unmatched. Germline V gene data show CDR1 as SGHTA and CDR2 as FQGNSA. The CDR3 extends over 14 amino acids. The CDR3 region is CASSWEGQGAEAFF. CDR3 DNA: TGTGCCAGCAGCTGGGAAGGACAGGGGGCCGAAGCTTTCTTT.

This clonotype has more than one count but fewer than ten. Here the CDR3 reads CASSGDGRGGDEKLFF. The CDR3 DNA sequence: TGTGCCAGCAGCGGCGATGGTCGAGGCGGGGATGAAAAACTGTTTTTT. The V gene is TRBV5-6, the J gene TRBJ1-4; D gene ambiguous. The ends were cut back, 4 bases at V and 6 bases at J, with 19 bases in the middle. CDR3 length equals 16 residues. Germline V gene lookup returns CDR1 SGHDT and CDR2 YYEEEE. The whole variable domain, remainder taken from reference TRBV5-6 and TRBJ1-4, is DAGVTQSPTHLIKTRGQQVTLRCSPKSGHDTVSWYQQALGQGPQFIFQYYEEEERQRGNFPDRFSGHQFPNYSSELNVNALLLGDSALYLCASSGDGRGGDEKLFFGSGTQLSVL.

The rearrangement links TRBV24-1 to TRBJ2-5; no definite D call. Trimming left V 8 bases short and J 1 base short, with 10 bases between. The CDR3 covers 13 residues. The V gene's germline CDR1 is KGHDR and CDR2 SFDVKD. The CDR3 DNA is TGTGCCACCACCCGCCTCATCCAAGAGACCCAGTACTTC. Its translation: CATTRLIQETQYF.

This clonotype turned up a few times. The rearrangement links TRBV20-1 to TRBJ1-2; the D gene is possibly TRBD1 (6 bases). Germline lookup yields CDR1 DFQATT and CDR2 SNEGSKA (reference sequence). Trimming took off 3 bases at V and 4 bases at J, with 9 bases between the two ends. This CDR3 has 12 amino acids. For the CDR3, the DNA is TGCAGTGCTAGGGTCAGGGGCTATGGCTACACCTTC. This sequence encodes CSARVRGYGYTF.

This chain connects TRBV27 to TRBJ1-2; TRBD1 matches at 8 bases. After removal of 5 bases from V and 7 bases from J, the junction contained 12 bases not matched to a gene. Germline assignment: CDR1 MNHEY and CDR2 SMNVEV (reference sequence). The CDR3 spans 15 residues. This CDR3 is CASSPRTDREGGYTF. The DNA of the CDR3 is TGTGCCAGCAGTCCCCGGACGGACAGGGAGGGTGGCTACACCTTC.

This clonotype was counted between two and nine times. The genes are TRBV27 and TRBJ1-2, with D possibly matching TRBD1 (6 bases). Germline assignment: CDR1 MNHEY and CDR2 SMNVEV (reference sequence). The V gene lost 4 bases and the J gene lost 3 bases, with 15 bases spanning the gap. The CDR3 is 15 amino acids. CDR3 nucleotide sequence: TGTGCCAGCAGTTCCCGGGGGCAGGGGTACTATGGCTACACCTTC. Translation: CASSSRGQGYYGYTF.

This chain uses TRBV6-1 with TRBJ1-1; D ambiguous. The CDR3 has 10 residues. V lost 8 bases, J lost 4 bases, and 5 bases lay in between. Germline lookup yields CDR1 MNHNS and CDR2 SASEGT. CDR3 loop: CASGSTEAFF. The DNA of the CDR3 is TGTGCCAGCGGGAGCACTGAAGCTTTCTTT.

The V and J genes are TRBV7-8 and TRBJ1-1, with D uncertain. Per the germline V gene, CDR1 is SGHVS and CDR2 is FQNEAQ. V was trimmed by 5 bases and J by 2 bases, leaving 12 bases between them. This CDR3 has 14 residues. CDR3 sequence: CASSLVGPNTEAFF. The CDR3, as DNA: TGTGCCAGCAGCCTAGTGGGCCCCAACACTGAAGCTTTCTTT.

This chain joins TRBV28 and TRBJ1-2; D is unclear. V dropped 4 bases and J dropped 0 bases, with 27 bases sitting between them. The CDR3 contains 20 residues. CDR1 is MDHEN and CDR2 is SYDVKM in the germline V gene. CDR3 sequence (DNA): TGTGCCAGCAGTTCCCCGGTTACGGCCCTAGAAATAGGCGCTAACTATGGCTACACCTTC. This gives the protein CASSSPVTALEIGANYGYTF.

The chain uses TRBV15 and TRBJ2-2; weak D call: TRBD1 (6 bases). The CDR3 contains 14 residues. The V end was cut by 1 base, the J end by 10 bases, with 13 bases between. CDR1 and CDR2 from the germline V gene are LNHNV and YYDKDF (reference sequence). The CDR3 bases are TGTGCCACCAGCAGAGCAGGGGTATTCGAGGAGCTGTTTTTT. Translation gives CATSRAGVFEELFF.

CDR3 nucleotide sequence: TGTGCCAGCTCGCTGGGTCATAGCAATCAGCCCCAGCATTTT. Its protein product is CASSLGHSNQPQHF. The chain links TRBV18 to TRBJ1-5, with unresolved D. Germline CDR1 reads KGHSH; CDR2 reads LQKENI. This CDR3 spans 14 amino acids. Trimming shortened V by 6 bases and J by 0 bases, and 9 bases separated the two germline ends.

As regards this clonotype: At one end the junction does not follow the germline gene, possibly because of a read error. J is TRBJ1-2 and V is TRBV6-1; TRBD1 matches at 8 bases. The CDR3 spans 18 residues. Germline CDR1 and CDR2: MNHNS and SASEGT. In nucleotides, the CDR3 is TGTGCCATCAGTGGACCCGGGACAGGTGCCTCCTCTAACTATGGCTACACCTTC. Encoded protein: CAISGPGTGASSNYGYTF.

The rearrangement uses TRBV15 and TRBJ1-2; 7 positions match TRBD1. The junction had 7 bases not matched to a gene; V was cut back by 2 bases and J by 4 bases. The CDR3 has 15 residues. Germline V CDR1 and CDR2: LNHNV, YYDKDF (reference sequence). The CDR3 protein is CATSRYIQGSYGYTF. The CDR3 nucleotides read TGTGCCACCAGCAGATACATACAGGGGTCCTATGGCTACACCTTC. The entire variable domain, with the rest obtained from reference TRBV15 and TRBJ1-2, is as follows: DAMVIQNPRYQVTQFGKPVTLSCSQTLNHNVMYWYQQKSSQAPKLLFHYYDKDFNNEADTPDNFQSRRPNTSFCFLDIRSPGLGDTAMYLCATSRYIQGSYGYTFGSGTRLTVV.

A few counts support this clonotype. The V call is TRBV10-3, the J call TRBJ1-2; possible D gene TRBD1, 6 bases. CDR3 length: 13 amino acids. Trimming stripped 2 bases from V and 4 bases from J, with 8 bases between. CDR1 and CDR2 (germline): ENHRY, SYGVKD. This chain's CDR3 is CAISEGRGYGYTF. The DNA for the CDR3 is TGTGCCATCAGTGAGGGCAGGGGCTATGGCTACACCTTC.

This clonotype was detected a few times. The gene calls are TRBV15 and TRBJ2-3; TRBD2 matches at 9 bases. Germline loops: CDR1 LNHNV, CDR2 YYDKDF (reference sequence). This CDR3 comprises 15 residues. V lost 5 bases and J lost 2; bases outside the gene matches: 5. The CDR3 spells CATSGLAGPTDTQYF. The DNA for the CDR3 is TGTGCCACCAGCGGGCTAGCGGGACCCACAGATACGCAGTATTTT.

J is TRBJ1-1 and V is TRBV6-1; the D gene is possibly TRBD1 (6 bases). The ends were cut back, 6 bases at V and 5 bases at J, with 16 bases in the middle. The CDR3 has 14 residues. Germline assignment: CDR1 MNHNS and CDR2 SASEGT. CDR3 amino acids: CASSAAQGSTEAFF. CDR3 nucleotides: TGTGCCAGCAGCGCCGCTCAGGGGAGTACTGAAGCTTTCTTT.

This clonotype was seen a handful of times. The rearrangement joins TRBV25-1 to TRBJ1-3; D remains ambiguous. This CDR3 region has 14 residues. Germline CDR1 and CDR2: MGHDK and SYGVNS. Trimming pared 4 bases from V and 4 bases from J, leaving 11 bases between. DNA of the CDR3: TGTGCCAGCAGTGCGAGGGCTTGGGGAAACACCATATATTTT. Residues: CASSARAWGNTIYF.

In its sample, this clonotype was seen a few times. V gene TRBV7-2 combines with J gene TRBJ1-4; D not resolved. Looked up from germline, CDR1 is SGHTA and CDR2 is FQGNSA. Trimming shortened V by 2 bases and J by 12 bases, and 16 bases separated the two germline ends. The CDR3 consists of 14 residues. Here the CDR3 reads CASSLRRTSGELFF. Written as DNA, the CDR3 is TGTGCCAGCAGCTTACGTAGGACGAGTGGGGAACTGTTTTTT.

The chain joins TRBV20-1 to TRBJ1-1; D is undetermined. Germline V gene sequence: CDR1 DFQATT, CDR2 SNEGSKA (reference sequence). V was trimmed by 1 base and J by 0 bases, leaving 9 bases between them. There are 14 residues in the CDR3. The CDR3 coding sequence is TGCAGTGCTAGAGTGCGGACGTTGAACACTGAAGCTTTCTTT. Residues: CSARVRTLNTEAFF.

The chain combines TRBV6-5 with TRBJ2-3; D possibly corresponds to TRBD2 (7 bases). Between the trimmed V and J ends, which lost 0 bases and 2 bases, there was a span of 12 bases. Germline V gene lookup returns CDR1 MNHEY and CDR2 SVGAGI. The CDR3 runs 16 residues. The CDR3 protein is CASSYSRGASTDTQYF. CDR3 sequence (DNA): TGTGCCAGCAGTTACTCACGGGGGGCGTCCACAGATACGCAGTATTTT.

The chain employs TRBV29-1 and TRBJ1-1; 8 nucleotides align to TRBD1. The ends lost 4 bases at V and 1 base at J; junction bases unmatched: 2. CDR3 length equals 13 residues. CDR1 SQVTM and CDR2 ANQGSEA come from the germline V gene. This CDR3 is CSVAGGKNTEAFF. In DNA form, the CDR3 reads TGCAGCGTTGCAGGGGGCAAGAACACTGAAGCTTTCTTT. The complete variable domain, with remaining parts taken from reference TRBV29-1 and TRBJ1-1, reads SAVISQKPSRDICQRGTSLTIQCQVDSQVTMMFWYRQQPGQSLTLIATANQGSEATYESGFVIDKFPISRPNLTFSTLTVSNMSPEDSSIYLCSVAGGKNTEAFFGQGTRLTVV.

This chain links TRBV6-1 with TRBJ1-4; D is undetermined. The germline V gene encodes CDR1 MNHNS and CDR2 SASEGT. Trimming removed 6 bases at V and 10 bases at J, with 15 bases between. The CDR3 spans 13 residues. The CDR3 spells CASRSPSGGKLFF. The CDR3 DNA is TGTGCCAGCAGGTCCCCCTCAGGCGGAAAACTGTTTTTT.

This chain uses TRBV7-2 with TRBJ1-2, with D unresolved. Germline CDR1 SGHTA, CDR2 FQGNSA. V lost 8 bases and J lost 1, with 8 bases in between. This CDR3 has 12 residues. In nucleotides, the CDR3 is TGTGCCAGCGGACGGAGTAACTATGGCTACACCTTC. The encoded protein is CASGRSNYGYTF.

The chain joins TRBV12-3 or TRBV12-4 to TRBJ1-1; the D is unclear. V gave up 3 bases and J gave up 6 bases, with 11 bases separating them. This CDR3 contains 13 residues. CDR3 in DNA: TGTGCCAGCAGTTTGAAGGGTCGCTCTGAAGCTTTCTTT. It yields the protein CASSLKGRSEAFF.

This clonotype was seen more than once but under ten times. The chain uses TRBV9 and TRBJ1-2; D unresolved. Trimming stripped 0 bases from V and 0 bases from J, with 9 bases between. In germline, CDR1 is SGDLS, CDR2 YYNGEE. The CDR3 loop spans 15 amino acids. Here the CDR3 reads CASSVEYSTNYGYTF. CDR3 in DNA: TGTGCCAGCAGCGTAGAATACAGTACTAACTATGGCTACACCTTC.

This clonotype was counted a few times. The rearrangement links TRBV7-2 to TRBJ2-3; D perhaps matches TRBD2 (5 bases). V lost 5 bases to trimming and J lost 0 bases, with 9 bases between them. The CDR3 is 14 amino acids. Germline values: CDR1 SGHTA, CDR2 FQGNSA. CDR3 DNA sequence: TGTGCCAGCAGCCCTGCTAGCAGCACAGATACGCAGTATTTT. This encodes CASSPASSTDTQYF.